This entry is about one T cell receptor (beta chain). In this sample, this clone turned up a few times. The antigen it binds to is not known. One base away there is no much larger clone; base qualities are not given. The method was the immunoSEQ multiplex PCR assay. RNA was extracted from all samples and reverse transcribed into cDNA as template for TCR sequencing. First-strand cDNA was synthesized using SuperScript III with a 2:1 mix of oligo-dT and random hexamers. A synthetic immune receptor repertoire was used to measure amplification bias, and any remaining bias was corrected computationally. In the paper's pipeline: After raw reads were preprocessed to remove errors, the CDR3 was defined following IMGT conventions as running from the conserved cysteine to phenylalanine. Clonality was calculated as 1 minus Shannon entropy normalized by log2 of the number of productive unique TCRs. Scalp TCRbeta sequences were cross-referenced with sorted blood CD4 and CD8 repertoires so that the CD4 or CD8 identity of scalp clones could be inferred. Drawn from immuneACCESS, this table holds only the in-frame rearrangements with V and J called that TCRdb kept. Clones are partly lost; checked studies trace under half to an unresolved V gene and leave the rest unexplained. The DNA was the basis for D and trimming; V, J and clone size are from that table. The sample yields about 150,000 clones; more than 45% were counted once. The ten largest account for approximately 19% of the sample.

CDR3 length: 11 amino acids, cysteine to phenylalanine. This entry keeps only the CDR3 DNA: 33 bases, framed from base 1. V is reduced by 8 bases and J by 0 bases, leaving a spacing of 7 bases between them. The germline V gene sets CDR1 to SQVTM and CDR2 to ANQGSEA. These data come from a study of CD8+ T cells in alopecia areata (dated by TCRdb to 2016 to 2019). With regard to the full study: The treated patients took part in an open-label pilot trial in which moderate-to-severe alopecia areata was treated with oral tofacitinib at 5 to 10 mg twice daily. To study T cell clonal expansion in alopecia areata, the researchers applied high-throughput TCRbeta sequencing to both the C3H/HeJ mouse model and human patients. RNA came from the PAXgene miRNA kit for fixed scalp, the miRNeasy kit for PBMCs, and the RNeasy kit for mouse skin. Biopsies were taken from tofacitinib-treated patients at baseline and again at 4 and 24 weeks into treatment, and several of those patients also had a later scalp biopsy. On the human side, TCRbeta sequencing was run on scalp tissue and on sorted CD4+ and CD8+ peripheral blood T cells from healthy controls and from alopecia areata patients with either patchy or totalis/universalis disease. Tofacitinib was given for 6 to 18 months, followed by 6 months of follow-up off drug to assess delayed response and recurrence. Scalp clonality was compared among normal scalp (n=4), patchy alopecia areata scalp (n=8), and alopecia totalis/universalis scalp (n=8). TCRbeta CDR3 regions were amplified by immunoSEQ multiplex PCR using 35 Vbeta forward and 13 Jbeta reverse primers.

What the research found in general, with its limitations: Scalp TCR repertoire analysis is complicated because resident alphabeta T cells in normal human skin are also sequenced, whereas mouse skin is dominated by gammadelta T cells. Higher clonality and more expanded CD8+ clones were observed in lesional scalp than in normal scalp, particularly in alopecia totalis/universalis, a finding suggestive of antigenic drive. Shared TCR sequences between patients were less evident than in mice, which may be partly attributable to HLA diversity in the patient population.

The sample's time point label, in plain terms: baseline before oral tofacitinib. Peripheral blood and lesional scalp punch biopsies were obtained from patients with alopecia areata. PBMCs were separated by density centrifugation and stained for CD3, CD4 and CD8, after which CD4+ and CD8+ T cells were sorted on a FACSAria. The clonotype was recovered from a human donor with alopecia areata. The rearrangement joined TRBV29-1 to TRBJ1-1, with no confident D gene call. The material sequenced was CD8+ T cells sorted from blood, taken at week 0. The nucleotide sequence is given as TGCAGCCATACCTTGAACACTGAAGCTTTCTTT. This encodes CSHTLNTEAFF.